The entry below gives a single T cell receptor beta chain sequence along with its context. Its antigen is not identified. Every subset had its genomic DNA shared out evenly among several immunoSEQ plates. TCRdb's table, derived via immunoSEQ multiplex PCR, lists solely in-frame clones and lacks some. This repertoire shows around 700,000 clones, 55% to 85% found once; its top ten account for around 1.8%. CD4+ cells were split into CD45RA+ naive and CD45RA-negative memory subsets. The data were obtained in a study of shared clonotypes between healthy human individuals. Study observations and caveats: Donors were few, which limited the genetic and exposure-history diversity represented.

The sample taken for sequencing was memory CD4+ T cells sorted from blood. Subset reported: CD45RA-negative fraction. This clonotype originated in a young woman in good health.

The CDR3 sequence is CASSYLLGGGVVAGELFF. The CDR3 DNA is TGTGCCAGCAGCTACCTCCTGGGGGGAGGTGTTGTCGCCGGGGAGCTGTTTTTT. V gene TRBV5-4 combines with J gene TRBJ2-2; D might be TRBD2 (6 bases). Germline V lookup: CDR1 SGHNT, CDR2 YYREEE (reference sequence). CDR3 size: 18 residues. V gave up 3 bases and J gave up 6 bases, with 24 bases separating them.